Below, 18 T cell receptor beta chains from the same sample are listed, as sequenced in a study of cytomegalovirus exposure and HLA in healthy donors. PCR primers comprised 60 Vbeta and 13 Jbeta primers. Here immunoSEQ multiplex PCR was the method, and the copy in TCRdb shows in-frame clones only, minus some. Of 110,000 to 150,000 clones in the sample, 80% were seen once. Sequencing was done on a sample of PBMCs. These TCRs come from a man between 35 and 55 years old in good health and CMV-seronegative.

V is TRBV12-5 and J is TRBJ1-1, with a possible D match to TRBD1 (6 bases). CDR1 LGHNT and CDR2 FRNRAP come from the germline V gene. V dropped 9 bases and J dropped 3 bases, with 11 bases sitting between them. The CDR3 totals 12 residues. The CDR3 DNA follows: TGTGCTAGGCGGGAGGGGGACACTGAAGCTTTCTTT. Encoded protein: CARREGDTEAFF.

The rearrangement joins TRBV5-1 to TRBJ1-1; D unresolved. Germline CDR1 reads SGHRS; CDR2 reads YFSETQ. Trimming removed 0 bases from V and 6 bases from J, with 12 bases in between. This CDR3 comprises 14 residues. This chain's CDR3 is CASSLVGDYAEAFF. The CDR3 nucleotides are TGCGCCAGCAGCTTGGTCGGGGATTACGCTGAAGCTTTCTTT.

On this clone itself: Distinct nucleotide sequences in the sample also encode this CDR3. The chain has TRBV5-6 and TRBJ2-7, with 8 positions matching TRBD1. The CDR3 is 15 residues long. Germline CDR1 SGHDT, CDR2 YYEEEE. V shed 2 bases, J shed 1 base, and the junction held 5 bases outside the gene matches. The CDR3 sequence: CASSLGQGGSYEQYF. In nucleotides, the CDR3 is TGTGCCAGCAGCTTAGGACAGGGTGGATCCTACGAGCAGTACTTC. Full variable domain (rest looked up from reference TRBV5-6 and TRBJ2-7): DAGVTQSPTHLIKTRGQQVTLRCSPKSGHDTVSWYQQALGQGPQFIFQYYEEEERQRGNFPDRFSGHQFPNYSSELNVNALLLGDSALYLCASSLGQGGSYEQYFGPGTRLTVT.

The chain employs TRBV4-1 and TRBJ2-7; tentative D call: TRBD1 (6 bases). CDR3 length: 18 residues. Germline assignment: CDR1 MGHRA and CDR2 YSYEKL. V was cut by 1 base and J by 9 bases, with 28 bases left in between. CDR3 amino acids: CASSQVGGLGSTGHRQYF. The CDR3 DNA reads as TGCGCCAGCAGCCAAGTTGGGGGCCTAGGAAGTACGGGTCATCGGCAGTACTTC.

The rearrangement joins TRBV5-4 to TRBJ2-1, with D possibly matching TRBD2 (7 bases). The V and J ends lost 5 bases and 9 bases respectively, with 18 bases between them. The V gene's germline CDR1 is SGHNT and CDR2 YYREEE (reference sequence). This CDR3 is 14 amino acids long. The CDR3 is CASSLGAGAGEQFF. CDR3 in DNA: TGTGCCAGCAGTCTGGGGGCGGGGGCGGGTGAGCAGTTCTTC. Full variable domain (missing parts from reference TRBV5-4 and TRBJ2-1): ETGVTQSPTHLIKTRGQQVTLRCSSQSGHNTVSWYQQALGQGPQFIFQYYREEENGRGNFPPRFSGLQFPNYSSELNVNALELDDSALYLCASSLGAGAGEQFFGPGTRLTVL.

The CDR3 spells CASGGQRANYGYTF. CDR3 DNA: TGTGCCAGCGGGGGACAAAGGGCTAACTATGGCTACACCTTC. This rearrangement joins TRBV6-1 to TRBJ1-2; maybe TRBD1 (6 bases). The length of the CDR3 is 14 residues. Trimming stripped 8 bases from V and 0 bases from J, with 13 bases between. CDR1 and CDR2 from the germline V gene are MNHNS and SASEGT.

This chain joins TRBV25-1 and TRBJ2-7, with 8 bases matching TRBD1. Trimming at V came to 10 bases and at J to 3 bases, leaving 8 bases not matched to a gene. The CDR3 sequence is 13 residues long. Germline CDR1 is MGHDK and CDR2 is SYGVNS. Written as DNA, the CDR3 is TGTGCCACTTCCTCCGACAGGGGCTACGAGCAGTACTTC. It translates to CATSSDRGYEQYF.

This clone showed up just once. The V call is TRBV18, the J call TRBJ2-3; TRBD1 is a possible D gene (6 bases). Germline V lookup: CDR1 KGHSH, CDR2 LQKENI. V dropped 4 bases and J dropped 0 bases, with 14 bases sitting between them. The length of the CDR3 is 16 residues. CDR3 protein: CASSLNGQLSTDTQYF. CDR3 DNA: TGTGCCAGCTCACTAAACGGACAGCTTAGCACAGATACGCAGTATTTT.

V is TRBV5-1 and J is TRBJ2-5; tentatively, D is TRBD1 (6 bases). Germline CDR1 SGHRS, CDR2 YFSETQ. The CDR3 runs to 14 residues. V lost 6 bases and J 5 bases, leaving 17 bases between the germline ends. The CDR3, as DNA: TGCGCCAGCACCCCGGACAGCACCAAGGAGACCCAGTACTTC. Protein sequence: CASTPDSTKETQYF.

The CDR3 protein is CASSVETSGGTNYEQYF. The CDR3 DNA is TGCGCCAGCAGCGTCGAGACTAGCGGGGGAACAAACTACGAGCAGTACTTC. The chain carries TRBV5-1 and TRBJ2-7, with TRBD2 matching over 12 bases. The germline gives CDR1 SGHRS, CDR2 YFSETQ. There are 17 residues in the CDR3. The trim removed 4 bases at V and 3 bases at J, leaving 11 bases unmatched.

This chain uses TRBV29-1 with TRBJ1-2, with 7 positions matching TRBD1. The CDR3 is 14 residues long. Germline V gene data show CDR1 as SQVTM and CDR2 as ANQGSEA. V lost 4 bases to trimming and J lost 4 bases; unmatched junction nucleotides: 9. The CDR3 spells CSVVPQGQSYGYTF. The CDR3 DNA follows: TGCAGCGTTGTACCCCAGGGACAGAGCTATGGCTACACCTTC.

In its sample, this clone was seen a few times. The chain joins TRBV4-1 to TRBJ2-1; 9 nucleotides align to TRBD2. This CDR3 comprises 17 residues. Germline-derived CDR1 and CDR2 are MGHRA and YSYEKL. The V gene end was trimmed by 1 base and the J gene end by 5 bases; junction bases not matched to a gene: 9. The CDR3: CASSQASGGPPHNEQFF. As DNA, the CDR3 is TGCGCCAGCAGCCAAGCCAGCGGGGGGCCCCCCCACAATGAGCAGTTCTTC.

The chain uses TRBV6-5 and TRBJ2-2, with 12 bases identical to TRBD2. This CDR3 spans 16 amino acids. Germline-derived CDR1 and CDR2 are MNHEY and SVGAGI. V shed 2 bases, J shed 7 bases, and the junction held 5 bases outside the gene matches. This chain's CDR3 is CASSYLAGGPGGELFF. The CDR3 DNA is TGTGCCAGCAGTTACCTAGCGGGGGGGCCGGGCGGGGAGCTGTTTTTT.

The rearrangement uses TRBV29-1 and TRBJ1-2; D ambiguous. Germline CDR1 SQVTM, CDR2 ANQGSEA. The CDR3 has 10 amino acids. The V end lost 3 bases, the J end lost 8 bases, and 7 bases lay between the germline ends. The CDR3 region is CSVDWQGYTF. CDR3 bases: TGCAGCGTTGACTGGCAAGGCTACACCTTC.

J is TRBJ1-4 and V is TRBV7-6; no reliable D call. CDR1 is SGHVS, CDR2 FNYEAQ, per germline. V was pared by 4 bases and J by 1 base, with 7 bases between. The CDR3 has 14 residues. The DNA for the CDR3 is TGTGCCAGCAGCTCGGGAGTAACTAATGAAAAACTGTTTTTT. Translated: CASSSGVTNEKLFF.

This chain joins TRBV5-4 and TRBJ1-3; D is possibly TRBD1 (5 bases). The CDR3 runs to 16 residues. Trimming shortened V by 0 bases and J by 0 bases, and 10 bases separated the two germline ends. Germline V gives CDR1 SGHNT, CDR2 YYREEE (reference sequence). Written as DNA, the CDR3 is TGTGCCAGCAGCTTGGACGGCGGGACCTCTGGAAACACCATATATTTT. It yields the protein CASSLDGGTSGNTIYF.

The chain is built from TRBV11-2 and TRBJ2-5; perhaps TRBD2 as D (7 bases). Trimming took off 4 bases at V and 5 bases at J, with 20 bases between the two ends. The CDR3 is 16 amino acids. From germline, CDR1 is SGHAT and CDR2 FQNNGV. In DNA, the CDR3 is TGTGCCAGCAGCTCGATTAGGGGGAGGGGTGGGGAGACCCAGTACTTC. Its protein product is CASSSIRGRGGETQYF.

The chain employs TRBV30 and TRBJ1-4; the match to TRBD1 covers 7 bases. The CDR3 length is 14 residues. Germline lookup yields CDR1 GTSNPN and CDR2 SVGIG (reference sequence). The ends lost 3 bases at V and 10 bases at J; junction bases unmatched: 11. The CDR3 loop is CAWSEGTVSGKLFF. CDR3 nucleotide sequence: TGTGCCTGGAGCGAGGGGACAGTCAGCGGAAAACTGTTTTTT. The variable domain in full, with the rest retrieved from reference TRBV30 and TRBJ1-4, is SQTIHQWPATLVQPVGSPLSLECTVEGTSNPNLYWYRQAAGRGLQLLFYSVGIGQISSEVPQNLSASRPQDRQFILSSKKLLLSDSGFYLCAWSEGTVSGKLFFGSGTQLSVL.